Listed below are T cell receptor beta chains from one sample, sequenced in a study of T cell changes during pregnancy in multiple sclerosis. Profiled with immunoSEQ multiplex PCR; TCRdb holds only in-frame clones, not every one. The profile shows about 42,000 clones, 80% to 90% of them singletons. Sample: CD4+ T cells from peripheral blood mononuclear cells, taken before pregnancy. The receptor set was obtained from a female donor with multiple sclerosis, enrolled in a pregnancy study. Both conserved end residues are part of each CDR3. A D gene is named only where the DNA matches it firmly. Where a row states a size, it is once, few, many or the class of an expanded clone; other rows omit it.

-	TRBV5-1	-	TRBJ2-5	CASSLEGGGTQYF	TGCGCCAGCAGCTTGGAAGGGGGGGGGACCCAGTACTTC
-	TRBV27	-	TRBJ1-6	CASSSGTRGSPLHF	TGTGCCAGCAGTTCGGGAACCAGAGGTTCACCCCTCCACTTT
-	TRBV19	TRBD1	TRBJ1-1	CASSRTGGAEAFF	TGTGCCAGTAGCCGCACAGGGGGGGCTGAAGCTTTCTTT
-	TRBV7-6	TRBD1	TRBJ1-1	CASSLDHRGGEAFF	TGTGCCAGCAGCCTGGACCACAGGGGGGGCGAAGCTTTCTTT
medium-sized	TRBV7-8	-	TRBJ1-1	CASSFRNRRENTEAFF	TGTGCCAGCAGCTTTAGGAATCGACGGGAGAACACTGAAGCTTTCTTT
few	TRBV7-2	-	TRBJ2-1	CASSLDSGWDEQFF	TGTGCCAGCAGCTTAGATTCAGGGTGGGATGAGCAGTTCTTC
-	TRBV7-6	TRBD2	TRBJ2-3	CASSLVGLAGGPYAPDTQYF	TGTGCCAGCAGCTTAGTCGGGCTAGCGGGAGGGCCTTACGCGCCAGATACGCAGTATTTT
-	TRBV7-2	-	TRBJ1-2	CASSLLGGGDYGYTF	TGTGCCAGCAGCTTACTTGGCGGTGGAGACTATGGCTACACCTTC
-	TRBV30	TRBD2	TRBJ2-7	CAWRRVAGGPYEQYF	TGTGCCTGGAGAAGGGTAGCGGGGGGTCCATACGAGCAGTACTTC
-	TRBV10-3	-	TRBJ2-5	CAISESNGETQYF	TGTGCCATCAGTGAGTCGAACGGAGAGACCCAGTACTTC
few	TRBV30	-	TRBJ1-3	CAWSVSTGNTIYF	TGTGCCTGGAGTGTATCTACTGGAAACACCATATATTTT
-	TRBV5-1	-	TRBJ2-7	CASSLAEAGAYEQYF	TGCGCCAGCAGCTTGGCCGAGGCCGGGGCCTACGAGCAGTACTTC
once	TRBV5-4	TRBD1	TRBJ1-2	CASSLGTGYGYTF	TGTGCCAGCAGCTTAGGGACAGGGTATGGCTACACCTTC
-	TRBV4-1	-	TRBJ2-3	CASSQGPGGGDTQYF	TGCGCCAGCAGCCAAGGACCCGGAGGAGGAGATACGCAGTATTTT
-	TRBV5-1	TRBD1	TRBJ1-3	CASSLEEDRPGNTIYF	TGCGCCAGCAGCTTGGAGGAGGACAGGCCCGGAAACACCATATATTTT
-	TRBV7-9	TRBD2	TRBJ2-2	CASSVPSGSSAGELFF	TGTGCCAGCAGCGTCCCTAGCGGGAGTTCGGCCGGGGAGCTGTTTTTT
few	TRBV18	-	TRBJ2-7	CASSPPLTWGPYEQYF	TGTGCCAGCTCACCACCGTTGACTTGGGGGCCCTACGAGCAGTACTTC
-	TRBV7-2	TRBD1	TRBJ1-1	CASSLDDRAAEAFF	TGTGCCAGCAGCCTTGACGACAGGGCTGCTGAAGCTTTCTTT
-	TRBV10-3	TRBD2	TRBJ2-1	CAISGTSGTLYNEQFF	TGTGCCATCAGTGGGACTAGCGGAACCTTATACAATGAGCAGTTCTTC
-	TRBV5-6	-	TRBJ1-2	CASSLEGGGYTF	TGTGCCAGCAGCTTGGAGGGAGGTGGCTACACCTTC
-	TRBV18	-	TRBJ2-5	CASSPLAPTQYF	TGTGCCAGCTCACCTTTAGCTCCGACCCAGTACTTC
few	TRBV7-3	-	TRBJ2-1	CASSPDPTRNDEQFF	TGTGCCAGCAGCCCCGACCCCACTAGAAACGATGAGCAGTTCTTC
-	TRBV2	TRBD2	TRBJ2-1	CASSEAVRVTSGRRNEQFF	TGTGCCAGCAGTGAAGCGGTGAGGGTCACTAGCGGGAGAAGAAATGAGCAGTTCTTC
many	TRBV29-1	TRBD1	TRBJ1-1	CSVELRDRGRGGYTEAFF	TGCAGCGTTGAACTCCGGGACAGGGGGCGGGGTGGGTACACTGAAGCTTTCTTT
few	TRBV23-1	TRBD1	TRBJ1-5	CASSQAAGGCQPQHF	TGCGCCAGCAGCCAAGCGGCAGGGGGCTGTCAGCCCCAGCATTTT
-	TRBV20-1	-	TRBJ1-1	CSAGPGQAAFF	TGCAGTGCCGGCCCGGGACAAGCGGCTTTCTTT
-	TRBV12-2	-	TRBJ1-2	CASRPGQGNYGYTF	TGTGCAAGTCGCCCCGGACAGGGGAACTATGGCTACACCTTC
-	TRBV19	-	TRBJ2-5	CASSIQGSGETQYF	TGTGCCAGTAGTATTCAAGGGAGCGGAGAGACCCAGTACTTC
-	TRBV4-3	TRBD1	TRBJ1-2	CASSYLTGGSGGYTF	TGCGCCAGCAGCTATCTGACAGGGGGCTCGGGTGGCTACACCTTC
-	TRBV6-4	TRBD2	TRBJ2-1	CASSDLAGGSYNEQFF	TGTGCCAGCAGTGACCTGGCGGGAGGTTCGTACAATGAGCAGTTCTTC
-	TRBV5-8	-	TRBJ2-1	CASTLGVTSYNEQFF	TGTGCCAGCACCCTAGGGGTTACCTCCTACAATGAGCAGTTCTTC
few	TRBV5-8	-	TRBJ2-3	CASSLQGGDTDTQYF	TGTGCCAGCAGCTTACAGGGGGGGGACACAGATACGCAGTATTTT
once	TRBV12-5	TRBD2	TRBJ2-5	CASAPEKREGEYQETQYF	TGTGCTAGTGCCCCTGAGAAGCGGGAGGGTGAATACCAAGAGACCCAGTACTTC
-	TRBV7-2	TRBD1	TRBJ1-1	CASSPLSGTGTNTEAFF	TGTGCCAGCAGCCCCCTGAGCGGGACAGGGACGAACACTGAAGCTTTCTTT
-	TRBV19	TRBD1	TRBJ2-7	CASSKQGAPEQYF	TGTGCCAGTAGTAAACAGGGGGCGCCCGAGCAGTACTTC
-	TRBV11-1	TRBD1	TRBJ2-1	CASSFPGQLFF	TGTGCCAGCAGTTTCCCGGGACAGTTGTTCTTC
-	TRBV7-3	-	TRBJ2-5	CASSLGQTQETQYF	TGTGCCAGCAGCTTGGGGCAGACACAAGAGACCCAGTACTTC
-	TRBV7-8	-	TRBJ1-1	CASSPGGKGTEAFF	TGTGCCAGCAGCCCCGGCGGGAAGGGCACTGAAGCTTTCTTT
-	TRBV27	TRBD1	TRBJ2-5	CASSLGGQGGQETQYF	TGTGCCAGCAGTTTGGGGGGACAGGGGGGTCAAGAGACCCAGTACTTC
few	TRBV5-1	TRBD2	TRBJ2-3	CASSSRPRTSSTDTQYF	TGCGCCAGCAGCTCCCGCCCGAGGACTAGCAGCACAGATACGCAGTATTTT
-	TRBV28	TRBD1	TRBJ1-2	CASSSVGQGSYGYTF	TGTGCCAGCAGTTCAGTTGGACAGGGGAGCTATGGCTACACCTTC
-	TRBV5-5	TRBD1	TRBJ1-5	CASSPDRSWPQHF	TGTGCCAGCAGCCCGGACAGGTCGTGGCCCCAGCATTTT
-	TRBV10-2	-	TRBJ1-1	CASSEAGSTEAFF	TGCGCCAGCAGTGAGGCGGGGAGCACTGAAGCTTTCTTT
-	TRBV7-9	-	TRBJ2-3	CASSPGSGSTDTQYF	TGTGCCAGCAGTCCCGGGTCGGGGAGCACAGATACGCAGTATTTT
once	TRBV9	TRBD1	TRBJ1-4	CASSPGGQGDGKLFF	TGTGCCAGCAGCCCCGGGGGACAGGGGGACGGAAAACTGTTTTTT
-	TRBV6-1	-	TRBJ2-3	CASRWGLSTDTQYF	TGTGCCAGCAGATGGGGACTGAGCACAGATACGCAGTATTTT
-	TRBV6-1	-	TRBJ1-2	CASTLMGRGDGYTF	TGTGCCAGCACTCTGATGGGCAGGGGCGATGGCTACACCTTC
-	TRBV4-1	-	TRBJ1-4	CASSQEGQGGREKLFF	TGCGCCAGCAGCCAAGAGGGGCAGGGTGGAAGAGAAAAACTGTTTTTT
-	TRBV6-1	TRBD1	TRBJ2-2	CASRFNRGNGELFF	TGTGCCAGCAGATTTAACAGGGGAAACGGGGAGCTGTTTTTT
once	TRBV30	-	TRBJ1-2	CAWSVGLGQVGYGYTF	TGTGCCTGGAGTGTAGGTCTGGGGCAGGTCGGCTATGGCTACACCTTC
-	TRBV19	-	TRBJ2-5	CASSPTDRETQYF	TGTGCCAGTAGCCCGACAGACCGGGAGACCCAGTACTTC